These T cell receptor beta chains were read from a single sample in a study of Ad26.COV2.S vaccination and SARS-CoV-2 variants. Method: immunoSEQ multiplex PCR; TCRdb's copy keeps in-frame clones and lacks some. The repertoire holds some 390,000 clones, approximately 86% seen once, with 3.5% in the top ten. The sequencing used peripheral blood, collected in a trial of Ad26.COV2.S vaccine versus placebo. The source of these receptors is a person between 18 and 59 years old who received the Ad26.COV2.S COVID-19 vaccine or a placebo. CDR3s include the opening cysteine and the closing phenylalanine or tryptophan. The D gene is left open where the match is weak. The size field is filled for only some rows; it gives once, few, many or a size class.

v_call	clone_size	j_call	d_call	cdr3_aa	cdr3_nt
TRBV9	NA	TRBJ2-3	NA	CASNNRGPTSTDTQYF	TGTGCCAGCAATAACCGGGGGCCGACGAGCACAGATACGCAGTATTTT
TRBV5-1	NA	TRBJ2-7	NA	CASSLDWPYEQYF	TGCGCCAGCAGCTTGGACTGGCCCTACGAGCAGTACTTC
TRBV27	few	TRBJ1-6	TRBD1	CASSDRGYNSPLHF	TGTGCCAGTTCGGACAGGGGCTATAATTCACCCCTCCACTTT
TRBV7-6	few	TRBJ2-3	NA	CASSRHGQLTDTQYF	TGTGCCAGCAGCCGCCACGGACAGTTAACAGATACGCAGTATTTT
TRBV4-1	once	TRBJ1-6	TRBD1	CASSLIDRGDSPLHF	TGCGCCAGCAGCCTAATAGACAGGGGGGATTCACCCCTCCACTTT
TRBV28	few	TRBJ1-6	NA	CASRAGGPTSPLHF	TGTGCCAGCAGGGCCGGGGGGCCCACATCACCCCTCCACTTT
TRBV5-1	NA	TRBJ2-1	NA	CASSLGYPYEQFF	TGCGCCAGCAGCTTGGGATATCCTTATGAGCAGTTCTTC
TRBV6-1	NA	TRBJ2-2	TRBD2	CASSGTSGGAYTGELFF	TGTGCCAGCAGTGGGACTAGCGGGGGGGCCTACACCGGGGAGCTGTTTTTT
TRBV4-1	NA	TRBJ2-2	NA	CASSPRGIGGELFF	TGCGCCAGCAGCCCCAGGGGCATCGGCGGGGAGCTGTTTTTT
TRBV2	NA	TRBJ1-5	TRBD1	CASSAQGGQPQHF	TGTGCCAGCAGTGCCCAGGGGGGTCAGCCCCAGCATTTT
TRBV18	NA	TRBJ2-5	TRBD2	CASSPLHSGGQETQYF	TGTGCCAGCTCACCACTCCATAGCGGGGGTCAAGAGACCCAGTACTTC
TRBV19	NA	TRBJ2-1	NA	CASSIVQGGSNEQFF	TGTGCCAGTAGTATCGTGCAGGGGGGATCCAATGAGCAGTTCTTC
TRBV13	NA	TRBJ1-6	NA	CASSGGSESPLHF	TGTGCCAGCAGCGGGGGGAGCGAATCACCCCTCCACTTT
TRBV7-8	few	TRBJ2-7	TRBD1	CASSPWVGTGSYEQYF	TGTGCCAGCAGCCCCTGGGTCGGGACAGGCTCCTACGAGCAGTACTTC
TRBV3-1/TRBV3-2	NA	TRBJ1-2	NA	CASSHGGYGYTF	TGTGCCAGCAGCCACGGGGGATATGGCTACACCTTC
TRBV4-3	NA	TRBJ2-5	NA	CASSQDRTSQETQYF	TGCGCCAGCAGCCAAGACCGGACATCTCAAGAGACCCAGTACTTC
TRBV6-4	NA	TRBJ2-1	TRBD2	CASSDSMGRGTNEQFF	TGTGCCAGCAGTGACTCGATGGGGCGGGGGACGAATGAGCAGTTCTTC
TRBV24-1	NA	TRBJ1-2	NA	CATSDLGRAPGYTF	TGTGCCACCAGTGATTTGGGCAGGGCGCCAGGCTACACCTTC
TRBV19	NA	TRBJ2-3	NA	CASNSRPSTDTQYF	TGTGCCAGTAACAGCAGGCCGAGCACAGATACGCAGTATTTT
TRBV27	NA	TRBJ2-2	TRBD1	CASSPSWTGSNTGELFF	TGTGCCAGCAGTCCCTCTTGGACAGGCTCAAACACCGGGGAGCTGTTTTTT
TRBV13	NA	TRBJ1-1	NA	CASSLAGQMNTEAFF	TGTGCCAGCAGCTTAGCGGGCCAGATGAACACTGAAGCTTTCTTT
TRBV7-9	NA	TRBJ2-1	NA	CASSPAPPPYNEQFF	TGTGCCAGCAGCCCAGCCCCCCCTCCCTACAATGAGCAGTTCTTC
TRBV18	NA	TRBJ2-1	NA	CASSPGSGISYNEQFF	TGTGCCAGCTCACCTGGCTCGGGAATTAGCTACAATGAGCAGTTCTTC
TRBV5-1	once	TRBJ2-3	TRBD1	CASSLGTGEDTQYF	TGCGCCAGCAGCTTGGGGACAGGGGAAGATACGCAGTATTTT
TRBV10-3	few	TRBJ2-2	NA	CATIPEMRNTGELFF	TGTGCCACCATCCCTGAAATGAGGAACACCGGGGAGCTGTTTTTT
TRBV6-5	NA	TRBJ2-5	NA	CASRDGRLQETQYF	TGTGCCAGCAGGGACGGAAGATTACAAGAGACCCAGTACTTC
TRBV5-1	NA	TRBJ2-3	TRBD2	CASSPTSGGVDTQYF	TGCGCCAGCAGTCCTACTAGCGGGGGAGTGGATACGCAGTATTTT
TRBV5-1	NA	TRBJ1-6	NA	CASSLAVTDNSPLHF	TGCGCCAGCAGCTTGGCCGTAACAGATAATTCACCCCTCCACTTT
TRBV5-5	NA	TRBJ1-5	TRBD1	CASTTGGDNQPQHF	TGTGCCAGCACAACAGGGGGGGACAATCAGCCCCAGCATTTT
TRBV4-3	NA	TRBJ1-2	NA	CASSPDGASGYTF	TGCGCCAGCAGCCCGGACGGGGCTTCTGGCTACACCTTC